The 2 T cell receptor beta chains reported below all come from one sample, sequenced in a study of cytomegalovirus exposure and HLA in healthy donors. Primers for the PCR totalled 60 Vbeta and 13 Jbeta. Using immunoSEQ multiplex PCR, the repertoire was profiled, and TCRdb retains in-frame clones only, with some absent. In the table there are around 100,000 clones, 70% to 85% of which are singletons. Material for sequencing was PBMCs. These receptors originate from a woman aged 40 to 50 in good health and CMV-seropositive.

Regarding this clone: The junction departs from germline at one end; a sequencing error may be responsible. The gene calls are TRBV7-7 and TRBJ1-3; D is unclear. This CDR3 region has 13 residues. Germline CDR1 is SSHAT and CDR2 is FNYEAQ (reference sequence). For the CDR3, the DNA is TGTGCTAGCAGCTTAACAGATGGAAACACCATATATTTT. Translated, it gives CASSLTDGNTIYF.

CDR3 residues: CASRRQENYGYTF. CDR3 bases: TGTGCCAGCAGGAGACAGGAGAACTATGGCTACACCTTC. The chain joins TRBV6-5 to TRBJ1-2; tentatively, D is TRBD1 (6 bases). Germline V CDR1 and CDR2: MNHEY, SVGAGI. The CDR3 contains 13 residues. V shed 6 bases and J shed 2 bases, with 10 bases lying between them.